This entry features one TCR beta chain sequence. Its antigen remains unidentified. Evenly divided among several immunoSEQ plates was the genomic DNA of each subset. Repertoires were generated with immunoSEQ multiplex PCR, while TCRdb's copy carries only in-frame clones and drops some. The table shows about 460,000 clones, with 60% to 80% occurring only once. These data belong to a study of shared clonotypes between healthy human individuals. Study conclusions and caveats: An expected dependence of interdonor clonotype sharing on sequencing depth was noted.

The sample taken for sequencing was PBMCs. The sequence derives from a woman between 40 and 50 years old in good health. Some clones in this sample may be carry-over from other donors' samples.

CDR3 loop: CSVARGVYQETQYF. The CDR3 coding sequence is TGCAGCGTAGCCCGGGGAGTATACCAAGAGACCCAGTACTTC. The genes are TRBV29-1 and TRBJ2-5, with D perhaps matching TRBD2 (5 bases). The V and J ends lost 6 bases and 0 bases respectively, with 14 bases between them. CDR1 and CDR2 from the germline V gene are SQVTM and ANQGSEA. This CDR3 region has 14 residues.